Following are 12 T cell receptor beta chains from one sample sequenced in a study of cytomegalovirus exposure and HLA in healthy donors. The table came from immunoSEQ multiplex PCR; TCRdb's copy has only in-frame clones and leaves some out. The sample carries about 250,000 clones, roughly 87% recorded once. The specimen sequenced was PBMCs. Receptor source: a man between 18 and 35 years old in good health and CMV-seropositive.

This clone is a singleton in its sample. The chain links TRBV2 to TRBJ2-3, with 10 bases lining up with TRBD2. The CDR3 totals 15 residues. The junction had 7 bases not matched to a gene; V was cut back by 7 bases and J by 3 bases. CDR1 and CDR2 (germline): SNHLY, FYNNEI. Here the CDR3 reads CASKVLAGDTDTQYF. CDR3 coding DNA: TGTGCCAGCAAGGTCCTAGCGGGAGATACAGATACGCAGTATTTT. The entire variable domain, with the rest obtained from reference TRBV2 and TRBJ2-3, is as follows: EPEVTQTPSHQVTQMGQEVILRCVPISNHLYFYWYRQILGQKVEFLVSFYNNEISEKSEIFDDQFSVERPDGSNFTLKIRSTKLEDSAMYFCASKVLAGDTDTQYFGPGTRLTVL.

The chain carries TRBV15 and TRBJ1-2; the D gene is possibly TRBD1 (5 bases). The CDR3 consists of 16 residues. The ends were cut back, 0 bases at V and 4 bases at J, with 15 bases in the middle. Germline CDR1 reads LNHNV; CDR2 reads YYDKDF (reference sequence). The chain's CDR3 is CATSREGQSSFYGYTF. For the CDR3, the DNA is TGTGCCACCAGCAGAGAGGGGCAGTCGTCGTTCTATGGCTACACCTTC.

The CDR3 nucleotides read TGTGCCAGCAGTTACCCCGGGGGGGCCGAGCAGTTCTTC. Encoded protein: CASSYPGGAEQFF. The chain links TRBV27 to TRBJ2-1, with TRBD2 matching over 8 bases. Germline V CDR1 and CDR2: MNHEY, SMNVEV (reference sequence). The CDR3 extends over 13 amino acids. The V gene end was trimmed by 4 bases and the J gene end by 10 bases; junction bases not matched to a gene: 6.

This clone showed up just once. The V gene is TRBV2, the J gene TRBJ2-1, with 9 bases identical to TRBD2. Trimming took 4 bases from V and 4 from J; bases not matched to a gene: 5. The germline V gene has CDR1 SNHLY and CDR2 FYNNEI. The CDR3 totals 15 residues. CDR3 sequence reads: CASSVASGVYNEQFF. Here the CDR3 DNA reads TGTGCCAGCAGTGTAGCTAGCGGGGTTTACAATGAGCAGTTCTTC. Based on the CDR3 plus reference TRBV2 and TRBJ2-1, the full variable domain is EPEVTQTPSHQVTQMGQEVILRCVPISNHLYFYWYRQILGQKVEFLVSFYNNEISEKSEIFDDQFSVERPDGSNFTLKIRSTKLEDSAMYFCASSVASGVYNEQFFGPGTRLTVL.

The rearrangement joins TRBV13 to TRBJ2-1; TRBD2 might be the D (5 bases). Germline loops: CDR1 PRHDT, CDR2 FYEKMQ (reference sequence). The germline V and J ends were trimmed by 3 bases and 0 bases, with 12 bases remaining between them. CDR3 size: 16 residues. CDR3 coding DNA: TGTGCCAGCAGCTTTCAAACGGGATACTCCTACAATGAGCAGTTCTTC. It codes for CASSFQTGYSYNEQFF.

The genes are TRBV6-6 and TRBJ1-1; maybe TRBD1 (5 bases). Between the trimmed V and J ends, which lost 4 bases and 7 bases, there was a span of 10 bases. The V gene's germline CDR1 is MNHNY and CDR2 SVGAGI (reference sequence). This CDR3 is 12 amino acids long. This CDR3 reads CASSWGTVEAFF. The CDR3 coding sequence is TGTGCCAGCAGTTGGGGGACCGTTGAAGCTTTCTTT.

The gene calls are TRBV19 and TRBJ2-2, with D perhaps matching TRBD2 (5 bases). This CDR3 is 18 amino acids long. Trimming stripped 3 bases from V and 4 bases from J, with 21 bases between. Germline V gene lookup returns CDR1 LNHDA and CDR2 SQIVND (reference sequence). CDR3 sequence (DNA): TGTGCCAGTAGTATTTGGGCGGGCTCCCCGCCGGGCACCGGGGAGCTGTTTTTT. Amino acids: CASSIWAGSPPGTGELFF.

The gene calls are TRBV25-1 and TRBJ1-2, with D possibly being TRBD1 (5 bases). V dropped 1 base and J dropped 4 bases, with 19 bases sitting between them. This CDR3 is 17 amino acids long. The germline V gene encodes CDR1 MGHDK and CDR2 SYGVNS. CDR3 region: CASSEFGGVLGVYGYTF. CDR3 DNA sequence: TGTGCCAGCAGTGAATTTGGTGGTGTCCTAGGGGTCTATGGCTACACCTTC.

The CDR3 nucleotides are TGTGCCATCAGTGATGGGGGGTCTCATCAGCCCCAGCATTTT. Its translation is CAISDGGSHQPQHF. This chain uses TRBV10-3 with TRBJ1-5; perhaps TRBD1 as D (5 bases). Per the germline V gene, CDR1 is ENHRY and CDR2 is SYGVKD. The CDR3 runs to 14 residues. V shed 3 bases and J shed 5 bases, with 11 bases lying between them.

The rearrangement uses TRBV4-3 and TRBJ1-2, with D maybe TRBD1 (5 bases). V was trimmed by 3 bases and J by 8 bases, leaving 13 bases between them. Germline CDR1 is LGHNA and CDR2 is YSLEER. There are 13 residues in the CDR3. The CDR3 DNA follows: TGCGCCAGCAGCCAGTTAGAGGGGCGAGGCTACACCTTC. Amino acid sequence: CASSQLEGRGYTF.

This clone has only one observation. This chain joins TRBV5-1 and TRBJ2-6; weak D call: TRBD1 (6 bases). Per germline, CDR1 SGHRS and CDR2 YFSETQ. V was clipped by 3 bases and J by 3 bases, with 10 bases between them. This CDR3 has 15 residues. For the CDR3, the DNA is TGCGCCAGCAGCTCACAGGGTTATGGGGCCAACGTCCTGACTTTC. Its translation is CASSSQGYGANVLTF.

The J gene is TRBJ2-1, the V gene TRBV4-1; a weak D match, TRBD2 (6 bases). The CDR3 extends over 13 amino acids. In germline, CDR1 is MGHRA, CDR2 YSYEKL. The V end lost 0 bases, the J end lost 9 bases, and 9 bases lay between the germline ends. The DNA for the CDR3 is TGCGCCAGCAGCCAAGATCGGAGGGCTGAGCAGTTCTTC. It is translated as CASSQDRRAEQFF.